This T cell receptor (beta chain) was recovered during a study of immune evolution from preneoplasia to lung adenocarcinoma. Overall study results and limits: Later-stage lesions appeared to have more T cells, more diversity, less clonality. Top clone share appeared to fall from AAH through AIS, MIA, adenocarcinoma.

This CDR3 contains 16 residues. Deletions cut 4 bases from V and 1 base from J, with 11 bases between. Germline CDR1 LNHDA, CDR2 SQIVND (reference sequence). Generated by immunoSEQ multiplex PCR, the TCRdb table keeps only in-frame clones and is missing some. The table has 20,000 to 25,000 clones, 70% to 85% seen once; the top ten hold roughly 5.5%. About this clone: Its antigen is unknown.

Histologic diagnosis was independently verified by two lung pathologists. Premalignant or tumor cells were enriched by macro-dissection after pathologic assessment. The sequence came from a person aged 55 to 75 with lung adenocarcinoma. The sequenced material came from FFPE invasive lung adenocarcinoma tissue. The V call is TRBV19, the J call TRBJ2-6; D remains unclear. CDR3 sequence reads: CASSRDSSSGANVLTF. The CDR3 nucleotides are TGTGCCAGTAGTAGAGATAGTTCGTCTGGGGCCAACGTCCTGACTTTC.